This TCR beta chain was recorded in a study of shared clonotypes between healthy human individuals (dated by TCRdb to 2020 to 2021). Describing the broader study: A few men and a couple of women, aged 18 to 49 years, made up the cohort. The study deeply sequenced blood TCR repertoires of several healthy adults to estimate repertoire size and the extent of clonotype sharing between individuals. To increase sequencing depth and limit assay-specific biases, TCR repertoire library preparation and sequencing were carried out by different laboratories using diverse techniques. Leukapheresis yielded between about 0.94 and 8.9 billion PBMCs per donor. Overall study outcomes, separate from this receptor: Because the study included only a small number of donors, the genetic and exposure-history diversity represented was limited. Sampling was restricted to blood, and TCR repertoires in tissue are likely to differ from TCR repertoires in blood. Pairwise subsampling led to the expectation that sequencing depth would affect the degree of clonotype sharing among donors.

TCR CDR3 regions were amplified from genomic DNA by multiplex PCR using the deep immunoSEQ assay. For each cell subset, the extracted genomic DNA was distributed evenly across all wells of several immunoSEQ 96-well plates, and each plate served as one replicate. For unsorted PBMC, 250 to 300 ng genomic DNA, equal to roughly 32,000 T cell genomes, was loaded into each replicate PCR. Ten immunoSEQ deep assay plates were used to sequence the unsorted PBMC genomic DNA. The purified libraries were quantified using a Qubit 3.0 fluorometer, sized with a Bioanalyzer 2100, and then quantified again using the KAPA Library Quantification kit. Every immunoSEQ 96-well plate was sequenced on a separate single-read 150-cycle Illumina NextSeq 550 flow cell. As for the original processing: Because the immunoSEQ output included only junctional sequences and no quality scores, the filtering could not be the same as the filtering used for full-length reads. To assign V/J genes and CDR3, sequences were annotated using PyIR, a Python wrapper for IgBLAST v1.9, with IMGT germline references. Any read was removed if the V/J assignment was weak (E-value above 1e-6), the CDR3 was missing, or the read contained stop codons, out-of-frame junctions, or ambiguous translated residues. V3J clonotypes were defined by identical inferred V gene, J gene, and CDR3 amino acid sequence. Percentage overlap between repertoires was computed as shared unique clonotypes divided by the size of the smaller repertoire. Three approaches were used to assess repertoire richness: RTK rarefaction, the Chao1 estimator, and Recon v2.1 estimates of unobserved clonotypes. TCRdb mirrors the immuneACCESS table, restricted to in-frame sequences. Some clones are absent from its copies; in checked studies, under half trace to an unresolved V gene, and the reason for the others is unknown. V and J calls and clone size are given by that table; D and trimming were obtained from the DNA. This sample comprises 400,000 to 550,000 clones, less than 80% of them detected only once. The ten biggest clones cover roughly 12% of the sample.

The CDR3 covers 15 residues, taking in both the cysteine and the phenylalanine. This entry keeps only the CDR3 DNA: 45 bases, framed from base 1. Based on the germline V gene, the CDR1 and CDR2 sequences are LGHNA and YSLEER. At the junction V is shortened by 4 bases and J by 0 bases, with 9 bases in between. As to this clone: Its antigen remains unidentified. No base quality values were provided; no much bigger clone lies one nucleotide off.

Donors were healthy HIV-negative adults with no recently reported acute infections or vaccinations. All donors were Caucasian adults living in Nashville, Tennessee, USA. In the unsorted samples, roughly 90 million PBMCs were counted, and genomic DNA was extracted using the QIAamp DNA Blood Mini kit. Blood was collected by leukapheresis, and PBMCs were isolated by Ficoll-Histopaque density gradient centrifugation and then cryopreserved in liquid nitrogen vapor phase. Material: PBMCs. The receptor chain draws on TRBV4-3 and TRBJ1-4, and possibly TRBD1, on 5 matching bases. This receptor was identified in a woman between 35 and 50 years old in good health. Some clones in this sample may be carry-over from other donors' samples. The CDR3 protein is CASSRGGATNEKLFF. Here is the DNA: TGCGCCAGCAGCCGGGGAGGGGCAACTAATGAAAAACTGTTTTTT.